This entry is about one T cell receptor (beta chain). V trimming: 6 bases; J trimming: 5 bases; junction bases outside the gene matches: 3. CDR3 length: 13 amino acids. Germline CDR1 is SNHLY and CDR2 is FYNNEI. This entry comes from a study of blood T cell repertoires in COVID-19. The wider study: Sample material is recorded as cDNA or gDNA derived from T cells, B-cell-depleted T cells, or PBMCs.

Followed longitudinally, the Seattle patients had been enrolled during active infection. Methods used by the authors: Reference gene primer amplification gave estimated nucleated cell counts. This table comes from immunoSEQ multiplex PCR, and its TCRdb copy is limited to in-frame clones, with some not included. The D gene and trimming were derived from the DNA, and the V and J assignments and clone size from that table. Of approximately 170,000 clones listed, roughly 87% are singletons. The gene calls are TRBV2 and TRBJ2-7; 11 bases align to TRBD2. The clonotype comes from a woman in her sixties or seventies with COVID-19, enrolled during active disease. Sequenced sample: peripheral blood. CDR3 in DNA: TGTGCCAGCAGGACACTAGCGGGAGACGAGCAGTACTTC. The encoded protein is CASRTLAGDEQYF. The variable domain in full, completed from reference TRBV2 and TRBJ2-7, reads EPEVTQTPSHQVTQMGQEVILRCVPISNHLYFYWYRQILGQKVEFLVSFYNNEISEKSEIFDDQFSVERPDGSNFTLKIRSTKLEDSAMYFCASRTLAGDEQYFGPGTRLTVT.